Sequencing of this T cell receptor (beta chain) was carried out in a study of cytomegalovirus exposure and HLA in healthy donors. Researchers ran the PCR with 60 Vbeta and 13 Jbeta primers. Some clones are missing from TCRdb's copy, which holds only in-frame ones; the method was immunoSEQ multiplex PCR. Found here are about 150,000 clones, 72% of them singletons; the top ten hold 4.2%. Specimen: PBMCs. This receptor was taken from a man aged 50 or older in good health and CMV-seropositive.

The CDR3 nucleotides read TGTGCCAGCAGCACGAACAGGGACTACGAGCAGTACTTC. This sequence encodes CASSTNRDYEQYF. The rearrangement uses TRBV7-2 and TRBJ2-7, with D possibly matching TRBD1 (6 bases). Trimming pared 5 bases from V and 3 bases from J, leaving 11 bases between. CDR1 is SGHTA and CDR2 is FQGNSA in the germline V gene. There are 13 residues in the CDR3.